This TCR beta chain was captured by sequencing in a study of blood T cell repertoires in COVID-19. Overall study context: Acute and convalescent COVID-19 specimens originated in the United States, Italy and Spain. T cells, B-cell-depleted T cells, or PBMCs supplied cDNA or gDNA.

The assay was immunoSEQ multiplex PCR, and TCRdb's table has in-frame clones only and misses some. The sample lists hundreds of thousands of clones; around 90% were seen once. This CDR3 region has 13 residues. J was trimmed by 9 bases and V by 7 bases; bases with no gene match: 8. Per germline, CDR1 SNHLY and CDR2 FYNNEI. This TCR derives from a woman under 40 with COVID-19, enrolled during active disease. Sequenced sample: peripheral blood. The chain carries TRBV2 and TRBJ2-7; 11 bases align to TRBD1. The CDR3 bases are TGTGCCAGCACCGAAGGGACAGGGGGTGTGCAGTACTTC. This encodes CASTEGTGGVQYF.